The rows below give T cell receptor beta chains drawn from one sample of a study of OX40 agonist ivuxolimab in advanced cancers. Sequenced by immunoSEQ multiplex PCR; TCRdb stores in-frame clones only, minus some. Here the sample spans about 110,000 clones, around nine tenths being singletons. Specimen: CD4+ or CD8+ T cells sorted from blood, collected in a trial of the OX40 agonist ivuxolimab. These receptors came from an adult with an advanced solid tumor such as melanoma, head and neck, liver or kidney cancer. Each CDR3 is given with its conserved first and last residue. A D gene is named only where the DNA matches it firmly. Rows give clone size only sometimes, using once, few, many, or a class for an expanded clone.

TRBJ1-1	NA	TRBD1	TRBV4-1	TGCGCCAGCAGCCAAGGGGGCTACAGGGGGCGCCAGAACACTGAAGCTTTCTTT	CASSQGGYRGRQNTEAFF
TRBJ2-3	NA	TRBD2	TRBV19	TGTGCCAGTAGTAGCAAACTAGCGGGAGGTCTCCACAGGGATACGCAGTATTTT	CASSSKLAGGLHRDTQYF
TRBJ2-3	NA	TRBD1	TRBV7-7	TGTGCTAGCAGCTCGGACAGGGAAGATACGCAGTATTTT	CASSSDREDTQYF
TRBJ2-7	once	NA	TRBV15	TGTGCCACCAGCAGAGCTTACGGCAGGACCTACGAGCAGTACTTC	CATSRAYGRTYEQYF
TRBJ2-5	NA	NA	TRBV20-1	TGCAGTGCTTTGGCCTTGGAGGCCCAGTACTTC	CSALALEAQYF
TRBJ1-1	NA	TRBD1	TRBV5-1	TGCGCCAGCAAGTTGACAGGGGGATTGTTTAACACTGAAGCTTTCTTT	CASKLTGGLFNTEAFF
TRBJ2-5	NA	TRBD2	TRBV4-2	TGTGCCAGCAGCCACGAAGGGACTAGCGGGGGGTGGATGGGGGAGACCCAGTACTTC	CASSHEGTSGGWMGETQYF
TRBJ1-1	NA	TRBD1	TRBV19	TGTGCCAGTAGTGGCCGGACAGGGGGTCAGGAAGCTTTCTTT	CASSGRTGGQEAFF
TRBJ2-7	NA	NA	TRBV6-1	TGTGCCAGCAGTGAAGCGCTTCGGGGGTCCTACGAGCAGTACTTC	CASSEALRGSYEQYF
TRBJ1-4	NA	NA	TRBV6-1	TGTGCCAGCAGTGACCTTTTAGGGGTAGAAAAACTGTTTTTT	CASSDLLGVEKLFF
TRBJ2-7	NA	TRBD1	TRBV5-1	TGCGCCAGCAGCTTGTGGGGACAGGGCTACGAGCAGTACTTC	CASSLWGQGYEQYF
TRBJ2-1	once	TRBD2	TRBV7-8	TGTGCCAGCAGCGACCCGGGACTAGCAACCTACAATGAGCAGTTCTTC	CASSDPGLATYNEQFF
TRBJ2-3	NA	NA	TRBV2	TGTGCCAGCAAGTTCAGGGAGAGGGACACAGATACGCAGTATTTT	CASKFRERDTDTQYF
TRBJ2-3	NA	TRBD1	TRBV6-1	TGTGCCAGCAGTTTAAACAGGGGTAGCACAGATACGCAGTATTTT	CASSLNRGSTDTQYF
TRBJ2-7	NA	TRBD1	TRBV6-5	TGTGCCAGCACCGGGACAGGATCCTCCTACGAGCAGTACTTC	CASTGTGSSYEQYF
TRBJ1-5	NA	TRBD1	TRBV7-9	TGTGCCAGCAGCCCACAACAGGGGAGCAATCAGCCCCAGCATTTT	CASSPQQGSNQPQHF
TRBJ2-5	NA	NA	TRBV7-9	TGTGCCAGCAGCCGAGAGACAGGCACCCAGTACTTC	CASSRETGTQYF
TRBJ1-1	few	NA	TRBV4-1	TGCGCCAGCAGCCAACCACTGGGTAGAGACACTGAAGCTTTCTTT	CASSQPLGRDTEAFF
TRBJ1-6	NA	NA	TRBV6-1	TGTGCCAGCAGTGGGGAAGGGGATTCACCCCTCCACTTT	CASSGEGDSPLHF
TRBJ1-4	few	NA	TRBV19	TGTGCCAGTAGTTCACGAGTGGAGGGCAGGGTCGGCGGGACTAATGAAAAACTGTTTTTT	CASSSRVEGRVGGTNEKLFF
TRBJ2-5	NA	NA	TRBV2	TGTGCCAGCAGGCAAGGGCGTCTACAAGAGACCCAGTACTTC	CASRQGRLQETQYF
TRBJ1-3	NA	NA	TRBV10-3	TGTGCCATCAGCCAAAGCAGCTCTGGAAACACCATATATTTT	CAISQSSSGNTIYF
TRBJ1-6	NA	NA	TRBV15	TGTGCCACGGGGAGCCTTTTTGGGTCACCCCTCCACTTT	CATGSLFGSPLHF
TRBJ2-1	NA	TRBD1	TRBV11-3	TGTGCCAGCAGCTTGACAGGGGGAGGCTACAATGAGCAGTTCTTC	CASSLTGGGYNEQFF
TRBJ1-1	NA	NA	TRBV28	TGTGCCAGCATTGGGGAGGGCAGGACTGAAGCTTTCTTT	CASIGEGRTEAFF
TRBJ2-3	NA	TRBD2	TRBV9	TGTGCCAGCAGCATTGGACTAGAACTCACAGATACGCAGTATTTT	CASSIGLELTDTQYF
TRBJ1-3	NA	NA	TRBV2	TGTGCCAGCAGGGACGCCCCCGGGAGCTCTGGAAACACCATATATTTT	CASRDAPGSSGNTIYF
TRBJ2-1	NA	TRBD1	TRBV9	TGTGCCAGCAGCGTAGAGGGACAGGGGGCCTACAATGAGCAGTTCTTC	CASSVEGQGAYNEQFF
TRBJ2-7	NA	NA	TRBV19	TGTGCCAGCAGTACCCGTCAGGGATCCGAGCAGTACTTC	CASSTRQGSEQYF
TRBJ1-6	once	NA	TRBV7-8	TGTGCCAGCAGCTTAGGGGGGGCAGGGATCAGTTCACCCCTCCACTTT	CASSLGGAGISSPLHF
TRBJ1-3	NA	NA	TRBV28	TGTGCCAGCACCTCTCTTTCCCCCTCTGCCCTAAACACCATATATTTT	CASTSLSPSALNTIYF
TRBJ2-2	NA	NA	TRBV6-5	TGTGCCAGCAGTTACTCAGAGCTGAACACCGGGGAGCTGTTTTTT	CASSYSELNTGELFF
TRBJ1-3	NA	NA	TRBV7-2	TGTGCCAGCAGCATCCATAAGGGGAACACCATATATTTT	CASSIHKGNTIYF
TRBJ2-7	NA	NA	TRBV18	TGTGCCAGCTCACCTATGGAGGGCGCGGGCGAGCAGTACTTC	CASSPMEGAGEQYF
TRBJ2-7	NA	NA	TRBV30	TGTGCCTGGACCCCAGGTATTTTGAGCGAGCAGTACTTC	CAWTPGILSEQYF
TRBJ2-3	NA	TRBD2	TRBV18	TGTGCCAGCTCACCGAGCGGGGCGACCGGAGATACGCAGTATTTT	CASSPSGATGDTQYF
TRBJ1-4	NA	TRBD1	TRBV28	TGTGCCAGCAGCCCCCAGGGGGCGAGCGGTGAAAAACTGTTTTTT	CASSPQGASGEKLFF
TRBJ1-1	NA	TRBD1	TRBV7-2	TGTGCCAGCAGCTTAACAGGGGCGAACACTGAAGCTTTCTTT	CASSLTGANTEAFF
TRBJ1-1	NA	NA	TRBV7-2	TGTGCCAGCAGCTTGGGGGATATCGGCACTGAAGCTTTCTTT	CASSLGDIGTEAFF
TRBJ1-1	NA	TRBD1	TRBV18	TGTGCCAGCTCACCGAGTTCCACAGGGGCCGGAAACACTGAAGCTTTCTTT	CASSPSSTGAGNTEAFF
TRBJ1-2	NA	NA	TRBV2	TGTGCCAGCAGGGGGGAAACAGATCGTCTTTATGGCTACACCTTC	CASRGETDRLYGYTF
TRBJ2-2	NA	NA	TRBV7-3	TGTGCCAGCAGCTTAAAACCCGGGGAGCTGTTTTTT	CASSLKPGELFF
TRBJ2-2	NA	NA	TRBV27	TGTGCCAGCAGTTTTGGCCGGGCGATTGGGGAGCTGTTTTTT	CASSFGRAIGELFF
TRBJ1-2	NA	NA	TRBV13	TGTGCCAGCAGCTTAGGACGGGACTATGGCTACACCTTC	CASSLGRDYGYTF
TRBJ2-3	NA	NA	TRBV6-5	TGTGCCAGCAGTCGAACCGTAGATACGCAGTATTTT	CASSRTVDTQYF
TRBJ2-5	NA	NA	TRBV4-1	TGCGCCAGCAGCCGAGGGGAGACAGGGAGGGAGACCCAGTACTTC	CASSRGETGRETQYF
TRBJ1-2	NA	NA	TRBV9	TGTGCCAGCAGCGTAGGTGGGCGGGCGAGTTTAAATGGCTACACCTTC	CASSVGGRASLNGYTF
TRBJ2-5	NA	NA	TRBV20-1	TGCAGTGCCCCCCGAGGAGAGACCCAGTACTTC	CSAPRGETQYF
TRBJ1-1	NA	NA	TRBV5-1	TGCGCCAGCAGCTCGCTCGGGGACCAAAACACTGAAGCTTTCTTT	CASSSLGDQNTEAFF